This TCR beta chain comes out of a study of CD8 T cells in ankylosing spondylitis. With molecular barcodes, quantitative 5'-RACE was used to make the TCR beta libraries. TCRdb independently ran MiXCR on the 5' RACE reads; one entry per CDR3 protein. Among just under 550,000 distinct CDR3 sequences listed, 10% to 15% were seen once. Trimming shortened V by 5 bases and J by 3 bases, and 16 bases separated the two germline ends. CDR3 length: 14 amino acids. The germline V gene encodes CDR1 SQVTM and CDR2 ANQGSEA. Of note for this clonotype: As yet, its antigen is unknown.

Findings and caveats of the study: A TCR beta motif of 8 or 9 highly homologous variants appeared characteristic of ankylosing spondylitis blood.

The V gene is TRBV29-1, the J gene TRBJ1-2, with D tentatively TRBD1 (5 bases). Material: blood, either unsorted or a sorted T cell fraction (not recorded which). The clonotype was recovered from a male donor with ankylosing spondylitis. The CDR3 reads CSVHSDGADYGYTF. For the CDR3, the DNA is TGCAGCGTTCATTCTGACGGGGCGGACTATGGCTACACCTTC.